Following are 9 T cell receptor beta chains from one sample sequenced in a study of blood T cell repertoires in COVID-19. Some clones are missing from TCRdb's copy, which holds only in-frame ones; the method was immunoSEQ multiplex PCR. This table has under 250,000 clones, about 85% appearing once. The material sequenced was peripheral blood. The receptors come from a woman older than 75 with acute or convalescent COVID-19.

The V and J genes are TRBV19 and TRBJ2-1; TRBD2 matches 7 bases. Trimming at V came to 6 bases and at J to 9 bases, leaving 8 bases not matched to a gene. Germline values: CDR1 LNHDA, CDR2 SQIVND (reference sequence). The CDR3 is 13 residues long. CDR3 protein: CASSPRGVREQFF. CDR3 nucleotide sequence: TGTGCCAGTAGCCCCCGGGGGGTGCGTGAGCAGTTCTTC.

The chain couples TRBV14 to TRBJ1-1, with D possibly matching TRBD1 (6 bases). The CDR3 consists of 13 residues. Germline assignment: CDR1 SGHDN and CDR2 FVKESK. V was pared by 2 bases and J by 7 bases, with 11 bases between. CDR3 DNA: TGTGCCAGCAGCCAAAACAGGGCGGGTGAAGCTTTCTTT. It translates to CASSQNRAGEAFF.

This clone was detected once. The gene calls are TRBV3-1 (or the pseudogene TRBV3-2) and TRBJ1-1; D possibly corresponds to TRBD1 (6 bases). The CDR3 has 14 residues. V was shortened by 4 bases and J by 6 bases, with 15 bases between the two germline ends. In germline, CDR1 is LGHDT, CDR2 YNNKEL (reference sequence). The CDR3, as DNA: TGTGCCAGCAGCCTGGGTCAGGGGTCGGCTGAAGCTTTCTTT. This translates into CASSLGQGSAEAFF.

The V call is TRBV12-5, the J call TRBJ1-4, with D possibly being TRBD1 (6 bases). Trimming took off 0 bases at V and 7 bases at J, with 12 bases between the two ends. CDR1 is LGHNT and CDR2 is FRNRAP in the germline V gene. The CDR3 contains 15 residues. CDR3 residues: CASGLVLGGGEKLFF. As DNA, the CDR3 is TGTGCTAGTGGTTTGGTATTGGGAGGGGGTGAAAAACTGTTTTTT.

V usage is TRBV9 and J usage is TRBJ1-2, with D maybe TRBD1 (6 bases). This CDR3 is built from 15 residues. Looked up from germline, CDR1 is SGDLS and CDR2 is YYNGEE. V shed 4 bases and J shed 2 bases, with 15 bases lying between them. This CDR3 is CASSPQQGLNYGYTF. In nucleotides, the CDR3 is TGTGCCAGCAGCCCGCAACAGGGACTAAACTATGGCTACACCTTC.

This clone was recorded once. V and J are TRBV6-4 and TRBJ1-2; TRBD1 matches 12 bases. The CDR3 covers 16 residues. V trimming: 2 bases; J trimming: 3 bases; junction bases outside the gene matches: 4. The germline CDR1 and CDR2 sequences are MRHNA and SNTAGT. In DNA form, the CDR3 reads TGTGCCAGCAGTGACGGGACAGGGGGCTTTCACTATGGCTACACCTTC. Protein sequence: CASSDGTGGFHYGYTF.

This chain uses TRBV25-1 with TRBJ1-2, with D maybe TRBD1 (6 bases). This CDR3 has 14 residues. Germline V lookup: CDR1 MGHDK, CDR2 SYGVNS. V shed 3 bases and J shed 5 bases, with 13 bases lying between them. CDR3 loop: CASSEGAPGYGYTF. The CDR3 DNA sequence: TGTGCCAGCAGTGAGGGGGCGCCGGGGTATGGCTACACCTTC.

The chain combines TRBV9 with TRBJ1-1; TRBD1 matches 9 bases. The CDR3 runs 16 residues. Germline CDR1 and CDR2: SGDLS and YYNGEE. The V and J ends lost 0 bases and 11 bases, in that order; junction bases with no gene match: 14. The CDR3 nucleotides read TGTGCCAGCAGCGTAGATCCCCTTGCGGGGACAGGGAGGGCTTTCTTT. It yields the protein CASSVDPLAGTGRAFF.

J is TRBJ1-1 and V is TRBV30, with TRBD1 as a possible D gene (6 bases). The length of the CDR3 is 13 residues. V shed 0 bases and J shed 5 bases, with 10 bases lying between them. Germline lookup yields CDR1 GTSNPN and CDR2 SVGIG (reference sequence). This chain's CDR3 is CAWSVLTGTEAFF. CDR3 nucleotides: TGTGCCTGGAGTGTACTGACAGGAACTGAAGCTTTCTTT.